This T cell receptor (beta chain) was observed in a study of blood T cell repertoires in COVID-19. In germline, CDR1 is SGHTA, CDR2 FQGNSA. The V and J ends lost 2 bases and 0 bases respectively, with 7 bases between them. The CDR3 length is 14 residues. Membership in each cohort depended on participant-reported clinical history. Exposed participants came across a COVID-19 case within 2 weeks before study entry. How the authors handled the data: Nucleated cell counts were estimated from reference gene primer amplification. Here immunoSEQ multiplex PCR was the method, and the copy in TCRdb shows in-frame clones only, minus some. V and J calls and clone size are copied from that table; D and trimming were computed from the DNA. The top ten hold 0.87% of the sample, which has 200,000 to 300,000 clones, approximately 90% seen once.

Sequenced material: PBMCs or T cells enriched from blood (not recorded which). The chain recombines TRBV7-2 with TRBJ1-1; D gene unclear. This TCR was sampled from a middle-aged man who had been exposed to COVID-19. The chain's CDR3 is CASSLSSLNTEAFF. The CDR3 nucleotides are TGTGCCAGCAGCTTATCGAGTCTGAACACTGAAGCTTTCTTT.